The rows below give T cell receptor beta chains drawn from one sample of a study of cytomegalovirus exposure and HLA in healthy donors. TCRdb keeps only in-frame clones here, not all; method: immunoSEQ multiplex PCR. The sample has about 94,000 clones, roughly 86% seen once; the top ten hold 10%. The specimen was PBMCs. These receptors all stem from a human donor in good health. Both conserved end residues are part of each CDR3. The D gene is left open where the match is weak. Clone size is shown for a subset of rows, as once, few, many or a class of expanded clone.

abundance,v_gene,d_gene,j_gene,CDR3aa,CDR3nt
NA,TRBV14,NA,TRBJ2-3,CASSLMGQVTDTQYF,TGTGCCAGCAGCCTCATGGGCCAGGTGACAGATACGCAGTATTTT
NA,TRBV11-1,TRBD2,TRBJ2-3,CASSTTSGESTDTQYF,TGTGCCAGCAGCACTACTAGCGGGGAAAGCACAGATACGCAGTATTTT
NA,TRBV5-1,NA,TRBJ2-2,CASSWGDDTGELFF,TGCGCCAGCAGTTGGGGGGACGACACCGGGGAGCTGTTTTTT
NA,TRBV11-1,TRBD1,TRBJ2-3,CASSLRGGRDTQYF,TGTGCCAGCAGCTTACGAGGGGGCAGAGATACGCAGTATTTT
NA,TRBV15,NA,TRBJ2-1,CATSSERRLYNEQFF,TGTGCCACCAGCAGTGAGAGGCGGCTGTACAATGAGCAGTTCTTC
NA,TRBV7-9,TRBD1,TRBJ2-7,CASRSTGGSEQYF,TGTGCCAGCAGGTCGACAGGGGGCAGCGAGCAGTACTTC
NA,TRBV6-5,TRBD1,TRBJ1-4,CASRSTGSNEKLFF,TGTGCCAGCAGATCGACAGGGTCTAATGAAAAACTGTTTTTT
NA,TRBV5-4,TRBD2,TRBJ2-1,CASSLRRGGIDEQFF,TGTGCCAGCAGCTTGAGGCGGGGGGGCATCGATGAGCAGTTCTTC
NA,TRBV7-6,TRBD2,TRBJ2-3,CASSLGTSDTDTQYF,TGTGCCAGCAGCTTAGGGACTAGCGACACAGATACGCAGTATTTT
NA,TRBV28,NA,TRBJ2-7,CASSFGGLSYEQYF,TGTGCCAGCAGTTTCGGGGGGCTCTCCTACGAGCAGTACTTC
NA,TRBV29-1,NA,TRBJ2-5,CSVDKGWAGWQETQYF,TGCAGCGTTGATAAGGGTTGGGCGGGATGGCAAGAGACCCAGTACTTC
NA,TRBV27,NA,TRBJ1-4,CASSFRDYEKLFF,TGTGCCAGCAGTTTCAGGGATTATGAAAAACTGTTTTTT
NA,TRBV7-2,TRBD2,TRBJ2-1,CASSFPNSGGRNEQFF,TGTGCCAGCAGCTTCCCGAACTCGGGGGGGCGCAATGAGCAGTTCTTC
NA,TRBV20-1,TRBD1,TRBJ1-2,CGLQGHGYTF,TGCGGCTTACAGGGGCATGGCTACACCTTC
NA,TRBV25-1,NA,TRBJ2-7,CASSEWGGQGAYEQYF,TGTGCCAGCAGTGAATGGGGGGGGCAGGGGGCCTACGAGCAGTACTTC
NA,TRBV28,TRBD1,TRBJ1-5,CASSPPPGGKNQPQHF,TGTGCCAGCAGTCCCCCCCCAGGGGGGAAGAATCAGCCCCAGCATTTT
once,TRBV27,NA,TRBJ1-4,CASSLTTGANEKLFF,TGTGCCAGCAGTCTAACTACTGGTGCTAATGAAAAACTGTTTTTT
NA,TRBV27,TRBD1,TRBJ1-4,CASSSTGLGNEKLFF,TGTGCCAGCAGTTCGACAGGGCTTGGTAATGAAAAACTGTTTTTT
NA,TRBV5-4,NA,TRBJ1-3,CASSLGPGRNSGNTIYF,TGTGCCAGCAGCTTGGGCCCCGGGAGGAACTCTGGAAACACCATATATTTT
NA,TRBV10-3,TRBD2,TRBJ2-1,CAIRPGGRYNEQFF,TGTGCCATCAGACCGGGGGGGCGCTACAATGAGCAGTTCTTC
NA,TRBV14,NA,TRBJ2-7,CASSHGYEQYF,TGTGCCAGCAGCCACGGCTACGAGCAGTACTTC
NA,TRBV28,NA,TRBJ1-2,CASSLPVNYGYTF,TGTGCCAGCAGTTTACCCGTGAACTATGGCTACACCTTC
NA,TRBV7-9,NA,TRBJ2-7,CASSSRRGRGMGTYYEQYF,TGTGCCAGCAGCTCGAGGCGGGGACGGGGGATGGGTACCTATTACGAGCAGTACTTC
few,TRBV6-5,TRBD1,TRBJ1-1,CASSPTGHTEAFF,TGTGCCAGCAGTCCGACAGGGCACACTGAAGCTTTCTTT
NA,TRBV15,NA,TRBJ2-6,CATSRPARAGANVLTF,TGTGCCACCAGCAGGCCCGCCAGGGCTGGGGCCAACGTCCTGACTTTC
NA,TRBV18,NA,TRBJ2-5,CASSSDGTPLGETQYF,TGTGCCAGCTCATCGGACGGGACTCCGCTGGGGGAGACCCAGTACTTC
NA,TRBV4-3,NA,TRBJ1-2,CASSQGAATNYGYTF,TGCGCCAGCAGCCAAGGGGCCGCCACCAACTATGGCTACACCTTC
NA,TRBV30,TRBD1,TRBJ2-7,CACAKQGLTYEQYF,TGTGCCTGCGCAAAACAGGGGCTTACCTACGAGCAGTACTTC
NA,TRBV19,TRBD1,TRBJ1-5,CASSLTPGTGGQPQHF,TGTGCCAGTAGTCTTACCCCGGGGACAGGGGGTCAGCCCCAGCATTTT
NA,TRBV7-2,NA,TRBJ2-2,CASSLVSRNTGELFF,TGTGCCAGCAGCTTAGTCTCGCGGAACACCGGGGAGCTGTTTTTT
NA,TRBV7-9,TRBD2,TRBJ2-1,CASRTTGTTYNEQFF,TGTGCCAGCAGGACGACCGGGACTACTTACAATGAGCAGTTCTTC
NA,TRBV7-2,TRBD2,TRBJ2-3,CASSFRLAGGGADTQYF,TGTGCCAGCAGCTTTAGGCTAGCGGGAGGCGGGGCAGATACGCAGTATTTT
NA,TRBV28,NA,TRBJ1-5,CASSLPGDQPQHF,TGTGCCAGCAGTTTACCGGGAGATCAGCCCCAGCATTTT
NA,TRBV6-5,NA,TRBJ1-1,CASSYSRNTEAFF,TGTGCCAGCAGTTACTCGCGGAACACTGAAGCTTTCTTT